Following are 3 T cell receptor beta chains from one sample sequenced in a study of T cells in Graves' hyperthyroidism and ophthalmopathy. Amplification yielded TCR beta CDR3 regions, with RNA transcripts as the source. HTBI primers were used for first-round RT-PCR of the TCR CDR3. TCRdb re-analysed the multiplex PCR reads in MiXCR, keeping a single row per CDR3 protein. The table records 400,000 to 500,000 distinct CDR3 sequences, approximately 13% of them present only once. The sequencing sample was made of blood. Source of these receptors: a woman between 18 and 30 years old with Graves' hyperthyroidism.

V usage is TRBV7-2 and J usage is TRBJ1-3; D is perhaps TRBD1 (6 bases). The CDR3 contains 17 residues. V dropped 1 base and J dropped 2 bases, with 15 bases sitting between them. Germline loops: CDR1 SGHTA, CDR2 FQGNSA. Here the CDR3 reads CASSLGGGRGTGNTIYF. Here the CDR3 DNA reads TGTGCCAGCAGCTTAGGAGGGGGAAGGGGTACTGGAAACACCATATATTTT.

This sequence joins TRBV20-1 and TRBJ2-2, with a tentative D call TRBD1 (5 bases). This CDR3 region has 15 residues. Germline V gene sequence: CDR1 DFQATT, CDR2 SNEGSKA (reference sequence). Trimming shortened V by 2 bases and J by 0 bases, and 10 bases separated the two germline ends. The CDR3 sequence: CSARQGHTNTGELFF. CDR3 coding DNA: TGCAGTGCTAGACAGGGCCACACGAACACCGGGGAGCTGTTTTTT.

This chain connects TRBV27 to TRBJ2-2; 7 bases align to TRBD1. Germline V gene sequence: CDR1 MNHEY, CDR2 SMNVEV (reference sequence). This CDR3 has 16 amino acids. With 5 bases clipped from V and 3 bases from J, the junction kept 9 bases outside the gene matches. In DNA form, the CDR3 reads TGTGCCAGCAGTGCCAAGGGGGCGGAAGACACCGGGGAGCTGTTTTTT. This codes for CASSAKGAEDTGELFF.